The next 18 T cell receptor beta chains were all read from a single sample in a study of naive and memory T cell subsets. General study results and limits: Especially in CD8 cells, naive repertoires contained a few larger clonotypes, possibly CD45RA-re-expressing memory cells.

These receptors' antigens are unknown. An equimolar mix of two oligonucleotides served as the beta constant-region primer for TRBC1 and TRBC2. Nested alpha and beta constant-region primers with the SP2 primer drove four PCR rounds on ligated cDNA. TCRdb itself ran the UMI-ligation and nested PCR reads through MiXCR, one entry per CDR3 protein. The sample has 150,000 or so distinct CDR3 sequences, roughly 20% seen once. Sequencing was carried out using naive CD4+ T cells from blood. The receptor source for this set is a human donor in good health.

This clonotype was detected a few times. The chain couples TRBV2 to TRBJ1-1; possible D gene TRBD1, 5 bases. V was clipped by 6 bases and J by 4 bases, with 18 bases between them. This CDR3 is built from 15 residues. The germline V gene encodes CDR1 SNHLY and CDR2 FYNNEI. The CDR3 is CASRFSREGFTEAFF. CDR3 bases: TGTGCCAGCAGGTTCTCCAGGGAAGGTTTCACTGAAGCTTTCTTT. The whole variable domain, remainder taken from reference TRBV2 and TRBJ1-1, is EPEVTQTPSHQVTQMGQEVILRCVPISNHLYFYWYRQILGQKVEFLVSFYNNEISEKSEIFDDQFSVERPDGSNFTLKIRSTKLEDSAMYFCASRFSREGFTEAFFGQGTRLTVV.

The chain has TRBV7-2 and TRBJ1-1; 12 bases are shared with TRBD1. Germline CDR1 is SGHTA and CDR2 is FQGNSA. The CDR3 has 15 amino acids. V shed 4 bases, J shed 5 bases, and the junction held 5 bases outside the gene matches. In DNA, the CDR3 is TGTGCCAGCAGCTCCCGGGACAGGGGGCGGACTGAAGCTTTCTTT. Translated, it gives CASSSRDRGRTEAFF.

The rearrangement uses TRBV3-1 and TRBJ2-7; no clear D. This CDR3 spans 15 amino acids. Germline V gene sequence: CDR1 LGHDT, CDR2 YNNKEL (reference sequence). Trimming left V 1 base short and J 4 bases short, with 14 bases between. CDR3 sequence: CASSQGPPGRYEQYF. The DNA of the CDR3 is TGTGCCAGCAGCCAAGGGCCCCCTGGGCGGTACGAGCAGTACTTC.

Only a few counts were recorded for this clonotype. The CDR3 does not end in the conserved phenylalanine or tryptophan, so this is likely a read error. The limits of the CDR3 on the DNA are not certain, so only TCRdb's listed CDR3 is given. This chain links TRBV27 with TRBJ2-1; the table's D call, TRBD2, was not checked against the DNA. A total of 12 residues make up the CDR3, ends included. Germline V CDR1 and CDR2: MNHEY, SMNVEV (reference sequence). The CDR3 loop is CAGSRRGLRASG.

V usage is TRBV29-1 and J usage is TRBJ1-2; 10 bases line up with TRBD1. This CDR3 comprises 17 residues. Germline CDR1 and CDR2: SQVTM and ANQGSEA. Trimming removed 6 bases from V and 2 bases from J; junction bases left unmatched: 15. CDR3 coding DNA: TGCAGCGTACTAAGGACGGGACAGGGGTTCCGAAACTATGGCTACACCTTC. Amino acids: CSVLRTGQGFRNYGYTF. The variable domain in full, completed from reference TRBV29-1 and TRBJ1-2, reads SAVISQKPSRDICQRGTSLTIQCQVDSQVTMMFWYRQQPGQSLTLIATANQGSEATYESGFVIDKFPISRPNLTFSTLTVSNMSPEDSSIYLCSVLRTGQGFRNYGYTFGSGTRLTVV.

There are a few counts of this clonotype. This chain links TRBV20-1 with TRBJ2-1; 7 bases line up with TRBD2. There are 15 residues in the CDR3. The V gene end was trimmed by 1 base and the J gene end by 6 bases; junction bases not matched to a gene: 9. Per germline, CDR1 DFQATT and CDR2 SNEGSKA (reference sequence). This chain's CDR3 is CSARGGAGTGNEQFF. The CDR3 region has the DNA TGCAGTGCTAGAGGGGGAGCGGGAACGGGCAATGAGCAGTTCTTC.

This clonotype has ten or more counts. The chain has TRBV10-3 and TRBJ1-3; D may be TRBD1 (6 bases). CDR3 length: 13 residues. Trimming pared 6 bases from V and 4 bases from J, leaving 10 bases between. CDR1 and CDR2 from the germline V gene are ENHRY and SYGVKD. CDR3 DNA sequence: TGTGCCATCAGCCCGGGACAAGGAAACACCATATATTTT. Protein: CAISPGQGNTIYF.

This sequence joins TRBV28 and TRBJ2-2; 7 bases match TRBD1. The CDR3 is 15 amino acids. Germline CDR1 reads MDHEN; CDR2 reads SYDVKM. After removal of 6 bases from V and 3 bases from J, the junction contained 7 bases not matched to a gene. CDR3 loop: CASRQTGAHTGELFF. CDR3 coding DNA: TGTGCCAGCAGACAAACAGGGGCACACACCGGGGAGCTGTTTTTT.

V is TRBV20-1 and J is TRBJ2-7, with a tentative D call TRBD2 (6 bases). Trimming cost V 5 bases and J 6 bases, with 23 bases left between them. CDR1 and CDR2 from the germline V gene are DFQATT and SNEGSKA (reference sequence). The CDR3 extends over 15 amino acids. The CDR3 region has the DNA TGCAGTGCTCCCCTAATTACAGCGGGTCGGTCCGAGCAGTACTTC. Translation: CSAPLITAGRSEQYF.

The gene calls are TRBV7-9 and TRBJ2-3; no clear D gene. This CDR3 spans 13 amino acids. Germline CDR1 reads SEHNR; CDR2 reads FQNEAQ (reference sequence). V was pared by 2 bases and J by 4 bases, with 7 bases between. The DNA for the CDR3 is TGTGCCAGCAGCTTACTGCCCCCAGATACGCAGTATTTT. As protein: CASSLLPPDTQYF.

This clonotype occurred once. The chain joins TRBV6-1 to TRBJ1-1; D unresolved. V dropped 10 bases and J dropped 1 base, with 13 bases sitting between them. The CDR3 totals 13 residues. Germline lookup yields CDR1 MNHNS and CDR2 SASEGT. The CDR3, as DNA: TGTGCCACCAGCAGGTCCACGAACACTGAAGCTTTCTTT. Its protein product is CATSRSTNTEAFF.

This clonotype was detected once. One junction end does not reproduce the germline sequence, and a read error may be involved. The rearrangement links TRBV7-2 to TRBJ2-1; a weak D match, TRBD2 (6 bases). The CDR3 extends over 16 amino acids. Germline V lookup: CDR1 SGHTA, CDR2 FQGNSA. The CDR3 DNA is TGTGCCAGCAGCTTAGATGTCGGGAGCTCCTGCAATGAGCAGTTCTTC. Translated, it gives CASSLDVGSSCNEQFF. The full variable domain, in which reference TRBV7-2 and TRBJ2-1 provide the parts outside the CDR3, is GAGVSQSPSNKVTEKGKDVELRCDPISGHTALYWYRQSLGQGLEFLIYFQGNSAPDKSGLPSDRFSAERTGGSVSTLTIQRTQQEDSAVYLCASSLDVGSSCNEQFFGPGTRLTVL.

This clonotype was observed many times. V is TRBV7-6 and J is TRBJ2-5; no clear D gene. Germline V lookup: CDR1 SGHVS, CDR2 FNYEAQ. Trimming shortened V by 6 bases and J by 1 base, and 12 bases separated the two germline ends. The CDR3 runs 14 residues. The CDR3 sequence: CASSRQSGQETQYF. CDR3 bases: TGTGCCAGCAGTCGTCAATCGGGCCAAGAGACCCAGTACTTC.

The J gene is TRBJ2-1, the V gene TRBV28, with unresolved D. V dropped 4 bases and J dropped 4 bases, with 14 bases sitting between them. Germline loops: CDR1 MDHEN, CDR2 SYDVKM. The CDR3 length is 15 residues. For the CDR3, the DNA is TGTGCCAGCAGTTCATCGAGCAGAAGTTACAATGAGCAGTTCTTC. Translating it yields CASSSSSRSYNEQFF.

This clonotype was picked up one time. This rearrangement joins TRBV7-9 to TRBJ2-1; D is possibly TRBD1 (6 bases). V shed 6 bases and J shed 9 bases, with 18 bases lying between them. Looked up from germline, CDR1 is SEHNR and CDR2 is FQNEAQ (reference sequence). The CDR3 is 14 amino acids. The CDR3 region is CASRIVGVRGEQFF. CDR3 DNA: TGTGCCAGCAGGATAGTGGGAGTCAGGGGTGAGCAGTTCTTC.

This clonotype has more than one count but fewer than ten. The chain joins TRBV7-2 to TRBJ1-1; maybe TRBD1 (5 bases). The CDR3 runs to 14 residues. Trimming stripped 0 bases from V and 4 bases from J, with 9 bases between. Germline V CDR1 and CDR2: SGHTA, FQGNSA. CDR3 sequence: CASSLARQSTEAFF. The CDR3 region has the DNA TGTGCCAGCAGCTTAGCTAGACAGAGCACTGAAGCTTTCTTT.

The V call is TRBV6-6, the J call TRBJ2-5; the D call may be TRBD1 or TRBD2 (5 bases each). The CDR3 has 12 amino acids. Between the trimmed V and J ends, which lost 8 bases and 6 bases, there was a span of 13 bases. CDR1 MNHNY and CDR2 SVGAGI come from the germline V gene (reference sequence). The CDR3 DNA reads as TGTGCCAGCGAACATGAGGGGAAGACCCAGTACTTC. It specifies CASEHEGKTQYF.

This sequence joins TRBV20-1 and TRBJ1-4; D gene unclear. CDR1 DFQATT and CDR2 SNEGSKA come from the germline V gene (reference sequence). This CDR3 has 16 amino acids. V was trimmed by 3 bases and J by 2 bases, leaving 16 bases between them. The CDR3 DNA is TGCAGTGCTAGCCCCACGAGAGGACGGACTAATGAAAAACTGTTTTTT. Translated: CSASPTRGRTNEKLFF.